This T cell receptor (beta chain) was documented in a study of T cell responses to AZD1222 COVID-19 vaccine. This CDR3 spans 14 amino acids. Germline V gene sequence: CDR1 SGHKS, CDR2 YYEKEE (reference sequence). Trimming cost V 2 bases and J 5 bases, with 11 bases left between them. Repertoires were generated with immunoSEQ multiplex PCR, while TCRdb's copy carries only in-frame clones and drops some. The sample yields about 120,000 clones, just over 90% seen once. The sequence derives from an adult in good health. This material consisted of peripheral blood, taken on day 0 of AZD1222 vaccination. The chain joins TRBV5-5 to TRBJ1-5; the D gene is possibly TRBD1 (6 bases). Here the CDR3 DNA reads TGTGCCAGCAGCTTTAAAGGGGGTGATCAGCCCCAGCATTTT. Translated: CASSFKGGDQPQHF.